These T cell receptor beta chains were read from a single sample in a study of blood T cell repertoires in COVID-19. Profiled with immunoSEQ multiplex PCR; TCRdb holds only in-frame clones, not every one. Of 70,000 or so clones in the sample, 76% were seen once. Sequenced input: peripheral blood. The receptors stem from a man in his sixties with COVID-19, enrolled during active disease. CDR3s include the opening cysteine and the closing phenylalanine or tryptophan. A D gene is named only where the DNA matches it firmly. Size values are once, few and many counts, or a class for expanded clones, and some rows have none.

len: 14
v_gene: TRBV28
j_gene: TRBJ1-4
d_gene: TRBD1
abundance: -
CDR3nt: TGTGCCAGCACTACGATCGGGACAGCAGAAAAACTGTTTTTT
CDR3aa: CASTTIGTAEKLFF

len: 13
v_gene: TRBV7-6
j_gene: TRBJ1-5
d_gene: -
abundance: few
CDR3nt: TGTGCCAGCAGCCAGGGGCAAGGTCAGCCCCAGCATTTT
CDR3aa: CASSQGQGQPQHF

len: 13
v_gene: TRBV5-6
j_gene: TRBJ2-3
d_gene: -
abundance: -
CDR3nt: TGTGCCAGCAGTAGGGGGAGAACAGATACGCAGTATTTT
CDR3aa: CASSRGRTDTQYF

len: 11
v_gene: TRBV20-1
j_gene: TRBJ2-5
d_gene: TRBD2
abundance: -
CDR3nt: TGCAGCGGGGGGTGGGGAGAGACCCAGTACTTC
CDR3aa: CSGGWGETQYF

len: 14
v_gene: TRBV9
j_gene: TRBJ2-7
d_gene: -
abundance: -
CDR3nt: TGTGCCAGCAGCGTAGCTCAGGGGGGCATCGAGCAGTACTTC
CDR3aa: CASSVAQGGIEQYF

len: 11
v_gene: TRBV10-3
j_gene: TRBJ2-1
d_gene: -
abundance: -
CDR3nt: TGTGCCATCAGTGAAGGGGATCAGCAGTTCTTC
CDR3aa: CAISEGDQQFF

len: 14
v_gene: TRBV5-6
j_gene: TRBJ1-6
d_gene: TRBD1
abundance: -
CDR3nt: TGTGCCAGCAGCTCGGGACAGGGGAATTCACCCCTCCACTTT
CDR3aa: CASSSGQGNSPLHF

len: 15
v_gene: TRBV5-1
j_gene: TRBJ2-2
d_gene: TRBD2
abundance: -
CDR3nt: TGCGCCAGCAGCTTGGGGGGACTATTAACCGGGGAGCTGTTTTTT
CDR3aa: CASSLGGLLTGELFF

len: 12
v_gene: TRBV6-5
j_gene: TRBJ2-7
d_gene: -
abundance: -
CDR3nt: TGTGCCAGCGGACGGGAGAACTACGAGCAGTACTTC
CDR3aa: CASGRENYEQYF

len: 14
v_gene: TRBV5-1
j_gene: TRBJ2-7
d_gene: -
abundance: -
CDR3nt: TGCGCCAGCAGCTCTTCAGGGGGGTCCTACGAGCAGTACTTC
CDR3aa: CASSSSGGSYEQYF

len: 15
v_gene: TRBV6-2/TRBV6-3
j_gene: TRBJ1-5
d_gene: TRBD1
abundance: medium-sized
CDR3nt: TGTGCCAGCAGTTACTTGGGACAGGGAAATCAGCCCCAGCATTTT
CDR3aa: CASSYLGQGNQPQHF

len: 14
v_gene: TRBV7-6
j_gene: TRBJ2-2
d_gene: TRBD2
abundance: -
CDR3nt: TGTGCCACTGCCCGGGGGGTCAACACCGGGGAGCTGTTTTTT
CDR3aa: CATARGVNTGELFF

len: 14
v_gene: TRBV3-1/TRBV3-2
j_gene: TRBJ2-5
d_gene: TRBD1
abundance: -
CDR3nt: TGTGCCAGCAGAAAGGGGACAGATCAAGAGACCCAGTACTTC
CDR3aa: CASRKGTDQETQYF

len: 15
v_gene: TRBV24-1
j_gene: TRBJ1-5
d_gene: TRBD1
abundance: -
CDR3nt: TGTGCCACCAGTGATGACGGGACAGGGGATCAGCCCCAGCATTTT
CDR3aa: CATSDDGTGDQPQHF

len: 14
v_gene: TRBV19
j_gene: TRBJ2-5
d_gene: -
abundance: -
CDR3nt: TGTGCCAGTAGTATTTCCGGGATTGGAGAGACCCAGTACTTC
CDR3aa: CASSISGIGETQYF

len: 14
v_gene: TRBV4-1
j_gene: TRBJ2-7
d_gene: TRBD1
abundance: few
CDR3nt: TGCGCCAGCAGCCTCCGGGACAGGGGCTACGAGCAGTACTTC
CDR3aa: CASSLRDRGYEQYF

len: 14
v_gene: TRBV5-1
j_gene: TRBJ2-7
d_gene: -
abundance: medium-sized
CDR3nt: TGCGCCAGCAGCACGGGGTCCTACACGGGCGAGCAGTACTTC
CDR3aa: CASSTGSYTGEQYF

len: 14
v_gene: TRBV5-6
j_gene: TRBJ2-1
d_gene: -
abundance: -
CDR3nt: TGTGCCAGCAGCTTGGGGTCAGGGCACTATGAGCAGTTCTTC
CDR3aa: CASSLGSGHYEQFF

len: 16
v_gene: TRBV5-4
j_gene: TRBJ2-3
d_gene: -
abundance: -
CDR3nt: TGTGCCAGCAGCTCTGACAGGGAGCGGGCCACAGATACGCAGTATTTT
CDR3aa: CASSSDRERATDTQYF

len: 12
v_gene: TRBV28
j_gene: TRBJ2-1
d_gene: -
abundance: -
CDR3nt: TGTGCCAGCAGTTTGCAGGGAGGCGAGCAGTTCTTC
CDR3aa: CASSLQGGEQFF

len: 15
v_gene: TRBV3-1/TRBV3-2
j_gene: TRBJ1-6
d_gene: TRBD1
abundance: -
CDR3nt: TGTGCCAGCAGCCAAGGACAGGGTTCGCATTCACCCCTCCACTTT
CDR3aa: CASSQGQGSHSPLHF

len: 15
v_gene: TRBV6-6
j_gene: TRBJ2-6
d_gene: -
abundance: -
CDR3nt: TGTGCCAGCAAAGTTTCAGGGGCCGGGGCCAACGTCCTGACTTTC
CDR3aa: CASKVSGAGANVLTF

len: 15
v_gene: TRBV18
j_gene: TRBJ1-6
d_gene: -
abundance: few
CDR3nt: TGTGCCAGCTCACCACTACAGGGTGGTGATTCACCCCTCCACTTT
CDR3aa: CASSPLQGGDSPLHF

len: 16
v_gene: TRBV1
j_gene: TRBJ1-5
d_gene: -
abundance: -
CDR3nt: TGCACCAGCAGCCAAGGTCCATGCGATGGCAATCAGCCCCAGCATTTT
CDR3aa: CTSSQGPCDGNQPQHF

len: 12
v_gene: TRBV5-4
j_gene: TRBJ2-2
d_gene: TRBD1
abundance: once
CDR3nt: TGTGCCAGCAGCCAGGGGGCCGGGGAGCTGTTTTTT
CDR3aa: CASSQGAGELFF

len: 12
v_gene: TRBV19
j_gene: TRBJ1-1
d_gene: -
abundance: -
CDR3nt: TGTGCCAGTAGTATGGGAGGACCTGAAGCTTTCTTT
CDR3aa: CASSMGGPEAFF

len: 12
v_gene: TRBV28
j_gene: TRBJ1-2
d_gene: TRBD1
abundance: many
CDR3nt: TGTGCCAGCAGCTCGGACAGGGTCTTTTATACCTTC
CDR3aa: CASSSDRVFYTF

len: 17
v_gene: TRBV4-2
j_gene: TRBJ2-2
d_gene: TRBD1
abundance: -
CDR3nt: TGTGCCAGCAGCCAAGATCCTTCAGGGGGCATCGCCGGGGAGCTGTTTTTT
CDR3aa: CASSQDPSGGIAGELFF

len: 16
v_gene: TRBV28
j_gene: TRBJ2-1
d_gene: TRBD2
abundance: -
CDR3nt: TGTGCCAGCAGTCCCGGCGGCGGGGGGGCTATCGATGAGCAGTTCTTC
CDR3aa: CASSPGGGGAIDEQFF

len: 13
v_gene: TRBV12-3/TRBV12-4
j_gene: TRBJ1-1
d_gene: -
abundance: few
CDR3nt: TGTGCCAGCAGTTTATTGGGGGCCACGGGCGCTTTCTTT
CDR3aa: CASSLLGATGAFF

len: 17
v_gene: TRBV3-1/TRBV3-2
j_gene: TRBJ1-4
d_gene: -
abundance: -
CDR3nt: TGTGCCAGCAGCCAAGAGGTCTCCCCACGAGTTAATGAAAAACTGTTTTTT
CDR3aa: CASSQEVSPRVNEKLFF

len: 15
v_gene: TRBV5-1
j_gene: TRBJ2-7
d_gene: TRBD1
abundance: -
CDR3nt: TGCGCCAGCAGCCTGACCGGGACAGGGCTTCGCGAGCGGTACTTC
CDR3aa: CASSLTGTGLRERYF

len: 14
v_gene: TRBV28
j_gene: TRBJ1-5
d_gene: TRBD1
abundance: -
CDR3nt: TGTGCCAGCACTACCGGGACAGGGAGACAGCCCCAGCATTTT
CDR3aa: CASTTGTGRQPQHF

len: 13
v_gene: TRBV28
j_gene: TRBJ2-7
d_gene: TRBD2
abundance: -
CDR3nt: TGTGCCAGCAGACGGGACTACGCCTACGAGCAGTACTTC
CDR3aa: CASRRDYAYEQYF

len: 16
v_gene: TRBV5-6
j_gene: TRBJ1-5
d_gene: -
abundance: once
CDR3nt: TGTGCCAGCAGCTTCTTCGAAGGGGGGGTACGGCAGCCCCAGCATTTT
CDR3aa: CASSFFEGGVRQPQHF

len: 16
v_gene: TRBV5-1
j_gene: TRBJ2-1
d_gene: TRBD2
abundance: -
CDR3nt: TGCGCCAGCAGCTGGGAGGCTAGCGGGCCCTACAATGAGCAGTTCTTC
CDR3aa: CASSWEASGPYNEQFF

len: 14
v_gene: TRBV7-9
j_gene: TRBJ2-7
d_gene: TRBD2
abundance: -
CDR3nt: TGTGCCAGCAGCTCCCTAGCGGTCGCCCACGAGCAGTACTTC
CDR3aa: CASSSLAVAHEQYF

len: 15
v_gene: TRBV11-2
j_gene: TRBJ1-1
d_gene: TRBD1
abundance: -
CDR3nt: TGTGCCAGCAGCCCACAACAGGGGTGGAACACTGAAGCTTTCTTT
CDR3aa: CASSPQQGWNTEAFF

len: 15
v_gene: TRBV5-4
j_gene: TRBJ2-1
d_gene: TRBD2
abundance: -
CDR3nt: TGTGCCAGCAGCAGAGGACTAGCGGGAGGGGGCGAGCAGTTCTTC
CDR3aa: CASSRGLAGGGEQFF

len: 15
v_gene: TRBV7-2
j_gene: TRBJ1-5
d_gene: -
abundance: -
CDR3nt: TGTGCCAGCAGCTTAGCCCACGGGGTTAATCAGCCCCAGCATTTT
CDR3aa: CASSLAHGVNQPQHF

len: 14
v_gene: TRBV10-3
j_gene: TRBJ1-3
d_gene: TRBD1
abundance: -
CDR3nt: TGTGCCACCCTCTTTAGACAGGGGGCAAACACCATATATTTT
CDR3aa: CATLFRQGANTIYF

len: 16
v_gene: TRBV4-1
j_gene: TRBJ2-3
d_gene: TRBD2
abundance: -
CDR3nt: TGCGCCAGCAGCCAAAGATTGGGGACTACCACAGATACGCAGTATTTT
CDR3aa: CASSQRLGTTTDTQYF

len: 14
v_gene: TRBV25-1
j_gene: TRBJ2-7
d_gene: TRBD1
abundance: -
CDR3nt: TGTGCCAGCATGGAGGACAGGGGAGCCTACGAGCAGTACTTC
CDR3aa: CASMEDRGAYEQYF

len: 13
v_gene: TRBV29-1
j_gene: TRBJ2-5
d_gene: TRBD2
abundance: -
CDR3nt: TGCAGCGCCTCCGCGGGGGGAGGAGAGACCCAGTACTTC
CDR3aa: CSASAGGGETQYF

len: 14
v_gene: TRBV29-1
j_gene: TRBJ2-7
d_gene: TRBD1
abundance: -
CDR3nt: TGCAGCGTTCGTCCGGGACAGGGGATCTACGAGCAGTACTTC
CDR3aa: CSVRPGQGIYEQYF

len: 13
v_gene: TRBV6-5
j_gene: TRBJ1-6
d_gene: -
abundance: -
CDR3nt: TGTGCCAGCAGTCCCTCCAACAGTTCACCCCTCCACTTT
CDR3aa: CASSPSNSSPLHF

len: 14
v_gene: TRBV7-2
j_gene: TRBJ2-1
d_gene: TRBD2
abundance: -
CDR3nt: TGTGCCAGCAGCGAATACTGGGGCGGGGGTGAGCAGTTCTTC
CDR3aa: CASSEYWGGGEQFF